These T cell receptor beta chains were read from a single sample in a study of T-cell reconstitution after alpha-beta-depleted transplantation in children. TCRdb recomputed calls from the PCR reads with MiXCR, one row per CDR3 protein. The data hold about 540,000 distinct CDR3 sequences, with around 16% observed a single time. The sample in question was PBMCs from the stem cell graft donor, obtained from the stem cell graft. These receptors were collected from a human donor who donated a stem cell graft to a child with acute lymphoblastic leukemia. The CDR3 runs from the conserved cysteine through the conserved F or W. Fields, in order: D gene, J gene, clone size, V gene, CDR3 protein, CDR3 DNA. D genes are given only for firm matches. Size is omitted from some rows. Given values are once, few, many or a class for expanded clones.

TRBD2	TRBJ2-1	.	TRBV15	CATSREGTSGIENEQFF	TGTGCCACCAGCCGGGAGGGGACTAGCGGGATTGAGAATGAGCAGTTCTTC
TRBD2	TRBJ2-7	.	TRBV7-2	CASSFPGLAPCEQYF	TGTGCCAGCAGCTTTCCGGGACTAGCGCCTTGCGAGCAGTACTTC
.	TRBJ1-1	few	TRBV29-1	CSVEYGANTEAFF	TGCAGCGTTGAATACGGGGCAAACACTGAAGCTTTCTTT
TRBD1	TRBJ2-2	.	TRBV6-1	CASSVDRGEAGELFF	TGTGCCAGCAGTGTGGACAGGGGGGAAGCCGGGGAGCTGTTTTTT
.	TRBJ2-4	.	TRBV24-1	CATRAAGAKNIQYF	TGTGCCACCAGAGCAGCGGGTGCCAAAAACATTCAGTACTTC
TRBD2	TRBJ2-5	.	TRBV5-1	CASSLGPLAEETQYF	TGCGCCAGCAGCTTGGGGCCCCTAGCGGAAGAGACCCAGTACTTC
TRBD1	TRBJ1-2	.	TRBV5-1	CASSLQGVYGYTF	TGCGCCAGCAGCCTACAGGGGGTCTATGGCTACACCTTC
TRBD1	TRBJ1-1	few	TRBV7-8	CASSLANSGTASGINTEAFF	TGTGCCAGCAGCTTAGCAAATTCCGGGACAGCCAGCGGGATAAACACTGAAGCTTTCTTT
.	TRBJ2-1	.	TRBV4-2	CASSQDDSANSYNEQFF	TGTGCCAGCAGCCAAGATGATAGCGCCAACTCCTACAATGAGCAGTTCTTC
TRBD1	TRBJ2-3	.	TRBV24-1	CATSKSGTGGFGTDTQYF	TGTGCCACCAGTAAGTCGGGGACAGGGGGTTTTGGCACAGATACGCAGTATTTT
.	TRBJ2-7	.	TRBV18	CASSDLSYEQYF	TGTGCCAGCTCGGACCTCTCCTACGAGCAGTACTTC
TRBD2	TRBJ2-7	few	TRBV27	CASTPSGAYYEQYF	TGTGCCAGCACCCCTAGCGGGGCTTACTACGAGCAGTACTTC
TRBD1	TRBJ1-6	.	TRBV7-9	CASSSDRVALHF	TGTGCCAGCAGCTCCGACAGGGTGGCCCTCCACTTT
.	TRBJ2-1	.	TRBV4-2	CASSQADSPHEQFF	TGTGCCAGCAGCCAAGCGGACAGCCCCCATGAGCAGTTCTTC
.	TRBJ1-5	.	TRBV3-1	CASSQRDLGQPQHF	TGTGCCAGCAGCCAAAGAGATTTGGGTCAGCCCCAGCATTTT
TRBD2	TRBJ2-1	few	TRBV7-2	CASSRLAGGGYNEQFF	TGTGCCAGCAGCCGGCTAGCGGGAGGGGGCTACAATGAGCAGTTCTTC
TRBD2	TRBJ2-1	few	TRBV9	CASSDSKGTSGDDNEQFF	TGTGCCAGCAGCGACTCAAAAGGGACTAGCGGGGATGACAATGAGCAGTTCTTC
TRBD2	TRBJ2-1	.	TRBV27	CASSKTSGLFNEQFF	TGTGCCAGCAGTAAGACTAGCGGGCTTTTCAATGAGCAGTTCTTC
.	TRBJ1-1	few	TRBV5-6	CASSLWSMNTEAFF	TGTGCCAGCAGCTTGTGGAGTATGAACACTGAAGCTTTCTTT
.	TRBJ1-6	.	TRBV11-2	CASSLVHSPQFNSPLHF	TGTGCCAGCAGCTTAGTGCACAGTCCCCAGTTTAATTCACCCCTCCACTTT
TRBD1	TRBJ2-7	.	TRBV27	CASSLSFRQGHEQYF	TGTGCCAGCAGTTTATCGTTCCGACAGGGCCACGAGCAGTACTTC
.	TRBJ1-1	few	TRBV21-1	CASSKDFWTGARAEAFF	TGTGCCAGCAGCAAAGATTTTTGGACAGGGGCCCGGGCTGAAGCTTTCTTT
.	TRBJ2-7	few	TRBV15	CATSSREYPYEQYF	TGTGCCACCAGCAGCAGGGAATATCCCTACGAGCAGTACTTC
.	TRBJ2-7	few	TRBV4-1	CASSQDSPYEQYF	TGCGCCAGCAGCCAGGACAGTCCCTACGAGCAGTACTTC
TRBD1	TRBJ2-5	few	TRBV10-3	CATWSTGEETQYF	TGTGCCACCTGGTCCACAGGGGAAGAGACCCAGTACTTC
TRBD1	TRBJ2-7	.	TRBV20-1	CSARDQTGDVGEQYF	TGCAGTGCTAGAGATCAAACAGGGGACGTGGGCGAGCAGTACTTC
TRBD1	TRBJ2-5	few	TRBV15	CATAAGGRETQYF	TGTGCCACGGCGGCAGGGGGCAGGGAGACCCAGTACTTC
.	TRBJ2-1	few	TRBV7-9	CASSLGGRMIYNEQFF	TGTGCCAGCAGCTTAGGAGGCAGGATGATCTACAATGAGCAGTTCTTC
TRBD2	TRBJ2-1	few	TRBV15	CATSRDRGLAARWVEFF	TGTGCCACCAGCAGAGATCGTGGACTAGCGGCCCGGTGGGTGGAGTTCTTC
.	TRBJ2-7	.	TRBV6-2/TRBV6-3	CASSGRFEQYF	TGTGCCAGCAGTGGTAGATTCGAGCAGTACTTC
.	TRBJ2-7	.	TRBV12-3/TRBV12-4	CASSLDMRGAEQYF	TGTGCCAGCAGCCTAGACATGAGAGGGGCCGAGCAGTACTTC
.	TRBJ2-7	few	TRBV27	CASSRQAAYEQYF	TGTGCCAGCAGCCGGCAGGCCGCCTACGAGCAGTACTTC
.	TRBJ2-1	few	TRBV5-6	CASSLRSPYNEQFF	TGTGCCAGCAGCTTGAGGTCACCTTACAATGAGCAGTTCTTC
TRBD2	TRBJ2-7	few	TRBV15	CATSRAPSGSYEQYF	TGTGCCACCAGCAGAGCCCCTAGCGGCTCCTACGAGCAGTACTTC
.	TRBJ2-3	few	TRBV5-1	CASSASREWRSTQYF	TGCGCCAGCAGCGCCTCGCGGGAATGGAGGAGCACGCAGTATTTT
TRBD2	TRBJ2-3	few	TRBV6-2/TRBV6-3	CASSYVLAGGTDTQYF	TGTGCCAGCAGTTACGTCCTAGCGGGAGGCACAGATACGCAGTATTTT
TRBD2	TRBJ2-4	.	TRBV7-8	CASSLAGLAGGTGPKNIQYF	TGTGCCAGCAGCTTAGCGGGACTAGCGGGGGGGACCGGACCCAAAAACATTCAGTACTTC
TRBD2	TRBJ2-1	few	TRBV12-3/TRBV12-4	CASSRRGGYGEQFF	TGTGCCAGCAGTCGGCGGGGGGGATACGGTGAGCAGTTCTTC
.	TRBJ1-1	.	TRBV4-1	CASSHKKDNTEAFF	TGCGCCAGCAGCCACAAAAAGGACAACACTGAAGCTTTCTTT
TRBD1	TRBJ1-1	many	TRBV5-1	CASSLVGTGNTEAFF	TGTGCCAGCAGCTTAGTAGGGACAGGGAACACTGAAGCTTTCTTT
.	TRBJ2-1	.	TRBV3-1	CASSPRLGEKLF	TGTGCCAGCAGCCCTAGACTCGGAGAGAAGCTCTTC
TRBD1	TRBJ2-7	.	TRBV7-2	CASSLWRQGAHEQYF	TGTGCCAGCAGCTTATGGCGGCAGGGGGCCCACGAGCAGTACTTC
.	TRBJ2-5	once	TRBV10-3	CAISAGGSEAQYF	TGTGCCATCAGTGCTGGGGGGTCGGAGGCCCAGTACTTC